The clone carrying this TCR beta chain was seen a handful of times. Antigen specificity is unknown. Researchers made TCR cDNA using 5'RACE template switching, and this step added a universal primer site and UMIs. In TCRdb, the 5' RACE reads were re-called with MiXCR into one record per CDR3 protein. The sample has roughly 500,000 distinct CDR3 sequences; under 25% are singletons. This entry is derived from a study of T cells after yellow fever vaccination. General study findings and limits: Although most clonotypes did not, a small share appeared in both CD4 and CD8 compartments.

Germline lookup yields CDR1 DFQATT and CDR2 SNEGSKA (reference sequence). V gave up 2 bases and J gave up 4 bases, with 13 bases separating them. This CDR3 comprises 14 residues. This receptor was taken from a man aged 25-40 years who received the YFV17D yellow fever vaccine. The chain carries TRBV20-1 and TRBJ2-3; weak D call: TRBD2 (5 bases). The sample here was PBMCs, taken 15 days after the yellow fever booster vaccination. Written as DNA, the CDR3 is TGCAGTGCTAGAACAACTAGACAAGCAGATACGCAGTATTTT. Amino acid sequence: CSARTTRQADTQYF.